This entry lists 2 T cell receptor beta chains sequenced from one sample in a study of blood T cell repertoires in COVID-19. The assay was immunoSEQ multiplex PCR, and TCRdb's table has in-frame clones only and misses some. Of under 200,000 clones detected, approximately 91% appear once; the ten largest clones hold about 0.8%. The sequenced sample consisted of PBMCs or T cells enriched from blood (not recorded which). The receptor set was obtained from a woman aged 18-35 years who had recovered from COVID-19.

The gene calls are TRBV27 and TRBJ1-1; TRBD1 matches at 7 bases. Germline CDR1 reads MNHEY; CDR2 reads SMNVEV (reference sequence). The J segment lost 5 bases and the V segment lost 6 bases, leaving 9 bases of the junction unmatched. This CDR3 comprises 14 residues. CDR3 DNA: TGTGCCAGCAGACTAGACAGGGTGGTAACTGAAGCTTTCTTT. Its translation is CASRLDRVVTEAFF.

J is TRBJ2-2 and V is TRBV5-1; D is possibly TRBD2 (6 bases). The length of the CDR3 is 18 residues. Trimming took off 6 bases at V and 2 bases at J, with 23 bases between the two ends. In germline, CDR1 is SGHRS, CDR2 YFSETQ. In DNA, the CDR3 is TGCGCCAGCAACTTCGGCCTATGGGCTAGCGAAAACACCGGGGAGCTGTTTTTT. This encodes CASNFGLWASENTGELFF.